The clone carrying this TCR beta chain was seen a few times. Amplification targeted TCR beta CDR3 regions from RNA transcripts. Researchers ran a first-round RT-PCR on the TCR CDR3 using the HTBI primer set. TCRdb processed the multiplex PCR reads anew with MiXCR; each CDR3 protein has one entry. The repertoire holds over 400,000 distinct CDR3 sequences, with about 15% as singletons. Patients showing uncontrolled infection, other autoimmune disease, pregnancy or lactation were ineligible. This entry is derived from a study of T cells in Graves' hyperthyroidism and ophthalmopathy. Study in general: Before treatment of any kind, peripheral blood was taken at initial diagnosis.

In germline, CDR1 is SGHNT, CDR2 YENEEA. V gave up 3 bases and J gave up 0 bases, with 12 bases separating them. The CDR3 spans 16 residues. The receptor was isolated from a man younger than 30 with Graves' ophthalmopathy. The V gene is TRBV11-3, the J gene TRBJ1-3, with unresolved D. Material: blood. The CDR3, as DNA: TGTGCCAGCAGCTTTGGTAACCTCCTCTCTGGAAACACCATATATTTT. Its protein is CASSFGNLLSGNTIYF.